The table lists the clone carrying this T cell receptor beta chain with many counts. Its specificity is not known. The entry originates in a study of spatial heterogeneity in lung cancer. Study-wide findings and caveats: The number of expanded tumor alpha and beta chains correlated with mutation number. Expanded TCRs that were ubiquitous or regional had counts tracking ubiquitous and regional nonsynonymous mutations, respectively.

TCRdb redid the calling of the 5' RACE reads with MiXCR, one entry per CDR3 protein. The data contain some 9,400 distinct CDR3 sequences, approximately 2.9% of them singletons. As to time point: sample taken at primary tumor resection. Untreated early-stage non-small cell lung cancer patients, roughly 75 in total, were the donors. Without sorting, whole RNA was sequenced from tumor, nontumor lung or frozen PBMC. Here the sequenced sample was lung tumor tissue, taken at surgery. This clonotype was sampled from a male donor with early-stage non-small cell lung cancer.

CDR3 DNA: TGCGCCAGCAGCTTAGGGACAGGCCCAGAGACCCAGTACTTC. Protein product: CASSLGTGPETQYF. The chain carries TRBV5-1 and TRBJ2-5, with 8 bases aligning to TRBD1. This CDR3 spans 14 amino acids. The V gene's germline CDR1 is SGHRS and CDR2 YFSETQ. V was clipped by 2 bases and J by 4 bases; unmatched bases: 4. The full variable domain, completed using reference TRBV5-1 and TRBJ2-5, is KAGVTQTPRYLIKTRGQQVTLSCSPISGHRSVSWYQQTPGQGLQFLFEYFSETQRNKGNFPGRFSGRQFSNSRSEMNVSTLELGDSALYLCASSLGTGPETQYFGPGTRLLVL.